A single sample is the source of the 24 T cell receptor beta chains below, sequenced in a study of cytomegalovirus exposure and HLA in healthy donors. The PCR used 60 Vbeta and 13 Jbeta primers. Method: immunoSEQ multiplex PCR; TCRdb's copy keeps in-frame clones and lacks some. The table includes about 160,000 clones, around 84% detected once. Sequencing was carried out using PBMCs. All receptors derive from a man between 18 and 29 years old in good health and CMV-seronegative.

In nucleotides, the CDR3 is TGTGCCAGCAGCTGGACTAGCGGGGCAGCGAATGAGCAGTTCTTC. Its translation is CASSWTSGAANEQFF. This chain uses TRBV7-9 with TRBJ2-1; 12 bases align to TRBD2. V lost 4 bases, J lost 7 bases, and 5 bases stayed unmatched. Germline CDR1 is SEHNR and CDR2 is FQNEAQ (reference sequence). The CDR3 length is 15 residues.

Relative to its sample, this clone is medium-sized. The chain employs TRBV28 and TRBJ1-3; 7 bases agree with TRBD1. CDR3 length: 17 amino acids. With V trimmed by 6 bases and J by 1 base, 12 bases remained unmatched. CDR1 and CDR2 from the germline V gene are MDHEN and SYDVKM. The CDR3 DNA reads TGTGCCAGCAGGCTAAGACAGGGTGAGCGTTCTGGAAACACCATATATTTT. Its translation is CASRLRQGERSGNTIYF.

This rearrangement joins TRBV7-8 to TRBJ1-1; possibly TRBD1 for D (5 bases). V was trimmed by 5 bases and J by 1 base, leaving 17 bases between them. The CDR3 is made up of 16 amino acids. Germline V gene sequence: CDR1 SGHVS, CDR2 FQNEAQ. The CDR3 coding sequence is TGTGCCAGCAGCATAACAGGAATGTCGGGGAACACTGAAGCTTTCTTT. Its protein is CASSITGMSGNTEAFF.

The chain links TRBV19 to TRBJ1-4; D perhaps matches TRBD1 (5 bases). This CDR3 spans 16 amino acids. Germline CDR1 reads LNHDA; CDR2 reads SQIVND (reference sequence). V lost 4 bases to trimming and J lost 0 bases, with 12 bases between them. The CDR3, as DNA: TGTGCCAGTAGTACCCCCGGGGGGGCAACTAATGAAAAACTGTTTTTT. Translation gives CASSTPGGATNEKLFF.

In its sample, this clone was seen a few times. The V call is TRBV19, the J call TRBJ1-5, with 9 bases matching TRBD1. Germline CDR1 and CDR2: LNHDA and SQIVND (reference sequence). This CDR3 contains 14 residues. The V gene end was trimmed by 6 bases and the J gene end by 9 bases; junction bases not matched to a gene: 9. CDR3 sequence: CASSLGQGRPPQHF. The CDR3 region has the DNA TGTGCCAGTAGCCTAGGACAGGGGCGTCCGCCCCAGCATTTT.

The rearrangement joins TRBV7-8 to TRBJ1-5; no firm D call. This CDR3 is 17 amino acids long. Between the trimmed V and J ends, which lost 5 bases and 7 bases, there was a span of 24 bases. CDR1 SGHVS and CDR2 FQNEAQ come from the germline V gene. The CDR3 loop reads CASSPSRPPRGVQPQHF. CDR3 bases: TGTGCCAGCAGCCCGTCCAGACCGCCCCGCGGGGTACAGCCCCAGCATTTT.

The rearrangement links TRBV11-3 to TRBJ2-1, with unresolved D. The V gene lost 3 bases and the J gene lost 9 bases, with 12 bases spanning the gap. The CDR3 is 13 residues long. Germline-derived CDR1 and CDR2 are SGHNT and YENEEA. As DNA, the CDR3 is TGTGCCAGCAGCTTTACGGGTATGGGTGAGCAGTTCTTC. Amino acids: CASSFTGMGEQFF.

The chain couples TRBV7-9 to TRBJ1-4; unclear D gene. The V gene's germline CDR1 is SEHNR and CDR2 FQNEAQ (reference sequence). CDR3 size: 13 residues. V lost 1 base, J lost 3 bases, and 3 bases lay in between. The CDR3 coding sequence is TGTGCCAGCAGCTTAGGGCCTAATGAAAAACTGTTTTTT. This gives the protein CASSLGPNEKLFF.

CDR3 nucleotides: TGTGCCAGCAGCGCCTCCCCTAAATGGGGGGCCAACGTCCTGACTTTC. Its translation is CASSASPKWGANVLTF. The rearrangement uses TRBV7-9 and TRBJ2-6; D call uncertain. Germline V gives CDR1 SEHNR, CDR2 FQNEAQ (reference sequence). CDR3 length equals 16 residues. V lost 5 bases to trimming and J lost 4 bases, with 15 bases between them. The whole variable domain, remainder taken from reference TRBV7-9 and TRBJ2-6, is DTGVSQNPRHKITKRGQNVTFRCDPISEHNRLYWYRQTLGQGPEFLTYFQNEAQLEKSRLLSDRFSAERPKGSFSTLEIQRTEQGDSAMYLCASSASPKWGANVLTFGAGSRLTVL.

The chain combines TRBV18 with TRBJ2-5; tentatively, D is TRBD2 (6 bases). This CDR3 region has 14 residues. The V gene's germline CDR1 is KGHSH and CDR2 LQKENI. V lost 5 bases to trimming and J lost 5 bases, with 15 bases between them. CDR3 bases: TGTGCCAGCTCAACCACATCGGGGGTCGAGACCCAGTACTTC. It is translated as CASSTTSGVETQYF.

In this sample, this clone turned up a few times. J is TRBJ2-2 and V is TRBV2; 11 nucleotides agree with TRBD2. CDR1 SNHLY and CDR2 FYNNEI come from the germline V gene. The CDR3 has 15 amino acids. V was clipped by 7 bases and J by 0 bases; unmatched bases: 1. The CDR3 DNA reads as TGTGCCAGCAAGGGACTAGCGGCGAACACCGGGGAGCTGTTTTTT. Translation: CASKGLAANTGELFF.

This chain links TRBV7-6 with TRBJ2-7, with 7 bases identical to TRBD1. The CDR3 has 15 residues. Germline CDR1 and CDR2: SGHVS and FNYEAQ. The trim removed 5 bases at V and 2 bases at J, leaving 9 bases unmatched. The CDR3, as DNA: TGTGCCAGCAGCCCGTGGACAGGCTACCCCTACGAGCAGTACTTC. Translated: CASSPWTGYPYEQYF.

The chain uses TRBV28 and TRBJ1-6, with TRBD1 identical over 7 bases. This CDR3 is built from 14 residues. After removal of 7 bases from V and 8 bases from J, the junction contained 8 bases not matched to a gene. Germline lookup yields CDR1 MDHEN and CDR2 SYDVKM. This chain's CDR3 is CASTLTGADSPLHF. CDR3 sequence (DNA): TGTGCCAGCACTCTTACAGGGGCCGATTCACCCCTCCACTTT.

This chain joins TRBV19 and TRBJ2-6; no firm D call. From germline, CDR1 is LNHDA and CDR2 SQIVND (reference sequence). This CDR3 contains 13 residues. Trimming cost V 3 bases and J 3 bases, with 3 bases left between them. The CDR3 region has the DNA TGTGCCAGTAGTATCGGTGGGGCCAACGTCCTGACTTTC. Its translation: CASSIGGANVLTF. Drawing the rest from reference TRBV19 and TRBJ2-6, the complete variable domain is DGGITQSPKYLFRKEGQNVTLSCEQNLNHDAMYWYRQDPGQGLRLIYYSQIVNDFQKGDIAEGYSVSREKKESFPLTVTSAQKNPTAFYLCASSIGGANVLTFGAGSRLTVL.

This chain joins TRBV6-6 and TRBJ2-1; 7 nucleotides align to TRBD2. Trimming took 4 bases from V and 4 from J; bases not matched to a gene: 4. CDR3 length: 14 residues. The germline V gene has CDR1 MNHNY and CDR2 SVGAGI (reference sequence). The CDR3 loop reads CASSSAGSYNEQFF. The CDR3 DNA follows: TGTGCCAGCAGTTCAGCGGGGAGTTACAATGAGCAGTTCTTC.

This clone was observed a single time. The genes are TRBV27 and TRBJ1-5; 8 bases agree with TRBD1. Germline CDR1 MNHEY, CDR2 SMNVEV (reference sequence). V lost 3 bases, J lost 1 base, and 8 bases stayed unmatched. This CDR3 has 17 residues. The chain's CDR3 is CASSFGRGLGSNQPQHF. CDR3 in DNA: TGTGCCAGCAGTTTCGGCAGGGGGCTTGGGAGCAATCAGCCCCAGCATTTT.

The chain carries TRBV27 and TRBJ1-4; 7 bases line up with TRBD1. This CDR3 comprises 13 residues. Trimming took 5 bases from V and 10 from J; bases not matched to a gene: 7. Germline V gene sequence: CDR1 MNHEY, CDR2 SMNVEV (reference sequence). The chain's CDR3 is CASSITQGGKLFF. The DNA of the CDR3 is TGTGCCAGCAGTATCACGCAGGGGGGAAAACTGTTTTTT.

This chain links TRBV2 with TRBJ2-7; 7 bases align to TRBD1. The germline CDR1 and CDR2 sequences are SNHLY and FYNNEI. The V gene end was trimmed by 6 bases and the J gene end by 1 base; junction bases not matched to a gene: 3. This CDR3 is built from 13 residues. CDR3 region: CASRTGYSYEQYF. As DNA, the CDR3 is TGTGCCAGCAGGACAGGGTATTCCTACGAGCAGTACTTC.

This clone was seen a single time. The gene calls are TRBV19 and TRBJ2-7; TRBD1 is a possible D gene (6 bases). The V gene lost 6 bases and the J gene lost 2 bases, with 17 bases spanning the gap. CDR3 length equals 15 residues. Germline CDR1 is LNHDA and CDR2 is SQIVND (reference sequence). CDR3 residues: CASRVLWDTAYEQYF. CDR3 in DNA: TGTGCCAGTAGAGTACTTTGGGACACTGCCTACGAGCAGTACTTC.

The V gene is TRBV5-1, the J gene TRBJ1-6; TRBD1 matches at 8 bases. CDR3 length: 15 residues. V trimming: 4 bases; J trimming: 13 bases; junction bases outside the gene matches: 13. The germline V gene has CDR1 SGHRS and CDR2 YFSETQ. The CDR3 DNA follows: TGCGCCAGCAGCACACGTCCCGGGACAGGATCCCCCCTCCACTTT. It yields the protein CASSTRPGTGSPLHF.

The chain uses TRBV28 and TRBJ2-7; a weak D match, TRBD2 (5 bases). Germline V lookup: CDR1 MDHEN, CDR2 SYDVKM. V lost 5 bases and J 9 bases, leaving 14 bases between the germline ends. This CDR3 comprises 12 residues. CDR3: CASSDYRFGQYF. In DNA, the CDR3 is TGTGCCAGCAGTGACTACCGGTTTGGGCAGTACTTC.

V and J are TRBV15 and TRBJ2-1, with 9 bases matching TRBD1. CDR3 length: 14 amino acids. Trimming cost V 9 bases and J 5 bases; bases outside gene matches: 8. Germline V gene sequence: CDR1 LNHNV, CDR2 YYDKDF (reference sequence). The CDR3 DNA is TGTGCCACAAGCCACGGGACAGGGAACAATGAGCAGTTCTTC. Its translation: CATSHGTGNNEQFF.

The V call is TRBV7-2, the J call TRBJ2-6, with D hard to call. The CDR3 length is 13 residues. Germline assignment: CDR1 SGHTA and CDR2 FQGNSA. The V and J ends lost 2 bases and 6 bases respectively, with 5 bases between them. The CDR3 region is CASSLLEANVLTF. The CDR3 DNA reads as TGTGCCAGCAGCTTACTAGAGGCCAACGTCCTGACTTTC.

The rearrangement uses TRBV2 and TRBJ2-2; 8 bases are shared with TRBD1. Germline CDR1 and CDR2: SNHLY and FYNNEI. This CDR3 is built from 13 residues. V lost 7 bases, J lost 6 bases, and 4 bases stayed unmatched. The CDR3 spells CASNYRGSGELFF. Written as DNA, the CDR3 is TGTGCCAGCAACTACAGGGGGTCCGGGGAGCTGTTTTTT.